The 7 T cell receptor beta chains listed next were all sequenced from one sample in a study of breast tumors, draining lymph nodes, adjacent tissues. The lymph nodes were axillary draining lymph nodes from breast cancer patients. TCRdb re-derived calls from the multiplex PCR reads in MiXCR, one entry per CDR3 protein. The sample holds some 110,000 distinct CDR3 sequences, 30% seen once. Sequencing was carried out using axillary lymph node tissue. These receptor sequences come from a female donor with breast cancer. Some clones in this sample may be carry-over from other donors' samples.

This chain connects TRBV27 to TRBJ1-5; D remains ambiguous. Trimming took off 6 bases at V and 2 bases at J, with 14 bases between the two ends. CDR3 length: 15 amino acids. Germline V gives CDR1 MNHEY, CDR2 SMNVEV (reference sequence). Here the CDR3 reads CASRKSEFRNQPQHF. The CDR3 DNA reads TGTGCCAGCAGGAAGTCGGAGTTCCGCAATCAGCCCCAGCATTTT.

In regard to this clonotype: The junction departs from the called germline gene at one end, perhaps through a read error. This rearrangement joins TRBV6-5 to TRBJ1-6; 10 nucleotides align to TRBD1. From germline, CDR1 is MNHEY and CDR2 SVGAGI. This CDR3 is 17 amino acids long. Here the CDR3 reads CASGYSGSGTGASPLHF. The CDR3 bases are TGTGCCAGCGGTTACTCAGGTTCCGGGACAGGGGCCTCACCCCTCCACTTT.

Ten or more counts support this clonotype. The rearrangement links TRBV5-6 to TRBJ2-7, with 8 bases identical to TRBD2. CDR3 length: 16 amino acids. Germline assignment: CDR1 SGHDT and CDR2 YYEEEE. The V and J ends lost 0 bases and 4 bases, in that order; junction bases with no gene match: 9. The CDR3 reads CASSLESSGSPYEQYF. Written as DNA, the CDR3 is TGTGCCAGCAGCTTGGAGTCTAGCGGGTCTCCTTACGAGCAGTACTTC.

This clonotype was picked up many times. V is TRBV6-2 or TRBV6-3 and J is TRBJ2-1; 9 bases agree with TRBD2. Germline CDR1 reads MNHEY; CDR2 reads SVGEGT. V trimming: 0 bases; J trimming: 8 bases; junction bases outside the gene matches: 8. The CDR3 consists of 16 residues. CDR3 sequence reads: CASSYSSSGAGYEQFF. In nucleotides, the CDR3 is TGTGCCAGCAGTTACTCATCTAGCGGGGCGGGCTATGAGCAGTTCTTC.

Only a few counts were recorded for this clonotype. This could be a read error, since a much larger clone is one nucleotide away. This chain connects TRBV20-1 to TRBJ1-5; weak D call: TRBD1 (5 bases). CDR1 DFQATT and CDR2 SNEGSKA come from the germline V gene (reference sequence). The CDR3 runs to 15 residues. V lost 3 bases to trimming and J lost 6 bases, with 18 bases between them. As DNA, the CDR3 is TGCAGTGCTAGTCTGGGGGTATCAACAACTCAGCCCCAGCATTTT. This translates into CSASLGVSTTQPQHF.

The chain has TRBV6-2 or TRBV6-3 and TRBJ2-2, with 9 bases aligning to TRBD1. V lost 5 bases, J lost 5 bases, and 18 bases stayed unmatched. The CDR3 has 19 residues. Germline V gene data show CDR1 as MNHEY and CDR2 as SVGEGT. This chain's CDR3 is CASSLAPPGTGIDTGELFF. The CDR3 nucleotides are TGTGCCAGCAGTCTTGCACCGCCGGGGACAGGGATTGATACCGGGGAGCTGTTTTTT.

The V and J genes are TRBV14 and TRBJ1-4, with 10 bases fitting TRBD1. CDR3 length: 15 residues. Germline V gives CDR1 SGHDN, CDR2 FVKESK. The J segment lost 8 bases and the V segment lost 5 bases, leaving 8 bases of the junction unmatched. The CDR3 nucleotides are TGTGCCAGCAGCTCACCGGACAGGGGGTGGGAAAAACTGTTTTTT. Its protein is CASSSPDRGWEKLFF.